This T cell receptor beta chain was identified in a study of shared clonotypes between healthy human individuals. The method was immunoSEQ multiplex PCR; TCRdb's version includes in-frame clones alone and lacks a portion of them. The table lists over a million clones, 75% to 85% of them singletons. In this sample, this clone turned up once. Germline V CDR1 and CDR2: SNHLY, FYNNEI. This CDR3 spans 15 amino acids. Trimming shortened V by 4 bases and J by 1 base, and 13 bases separated the two germline ends. The receptor's source is a young man in good health. Some clones in this sample may be carry-over from other donors' samples. The chain joins TRBV2 to TRBJ1-1, with D possibly matching TRBD1 (6 bases). Sequencing was carried out using memory CD4+ T cells from PBMCs. Subset here: CD45RA-negative fraction. Here the CDR3 DNA reads TGTGCCAGCAGTGGGGGGCTTCTGAGGAACACTGAAGCTTTCTTT. Translated, it gives CASSGGLLRNTEAFF.